A single sample is the source of the 15 T cell receptor beta chains below, sequenced in a study of cytomegalovirus exposure and HLA in healthy donors. With 60 Vbeta and 13 Jbeta primers, the PCR was carried out. Assay used: immunoSEQ multiplex PCR; TCRdb lists only in-frame clones, some missing. Here the sample spans 150,000 to 200,000 clones, roughly 79% being singletons. Sequenced sample: PBMCs. Receptors originate from a woman aged 45 to 65 in good health and CMV-seronegative.

The chain links TRBV4-1 to TRBJ2-7; TRBD2 agrees at 8 bases. The germline V gene encodes CDR1 MGHRA and CDR2 YSYEKL. The CDR3 covers 15 residues. J was trimmed by 4 bases and V by 0 bases; bases with no gene match: 5. Here the CDR3 reads CASSQDGSGMYEQYF. CDR3 sequence (DNA): TGCGCCAGCAGCCAAGATGGTAGCGGGATGTACGAGCAGTACTTC.

The chain joins TRBV5-6 to TRBJ2-7; D perhaps matches TRBD1 (6 bases). The CDR3 runs 14 residues. Trimming stripped 2 bases from V and 2 bases from J, with 11 bases between. Germline loops: CDR1 SGHDT, CDR2 YYEEEE. CDR3 sequence: CASSLSQGTYEQYF. As DNA, the CDR3 is TGTGCCAGCAGCTTAAGTCAGGGGACCTACGAGCAGTACTTC.

The rearrangement uses TRBV11-2 and TRBJ2-2; D is possibly TRBD2 (6 bases). V lost 1 base and J lost 4, with 13 bases in between. This CDR3 comprises 16 residues. From germline, CDR1 is SGHAT and CDR2 FQNNGV. CDR3 sequence reads: CASSLVFGGTTGELFF. CDR3 bases: TGTGCCAGCAGCTTAGTGTTCGGGGGAACCACCGGGGAGCTGTTTTTT.

This clone appeared a few times. This chain joins TRBV5-1 and TRBJ2-7, with D tentatively TRBD1 (5 bases). The CDR3 covers 15 residues. CDR1 SGHRS and CDR2 YFSETQ come from the germline V gene. With 3 bases removed from V and 3 bases from J, the gap between germline ends came to 16 bases. Written as DNA, the CDR3 is TGCGCCAGCAGCTCTACAGGATTACAGCGCTACGAGCAGTACTTC. As protein: CASSSTGLQRYEQYF.

This rearrangement joins TRBV11-3 to TRBJ2-5; 12 nucleotides line up with TRBD2. The germline V gene has CDR1 SGHNT and CDR2 YENEEA. J was trimmed by 1 base and V by 5 bases; bases with no gene match: 2. CDR3 length: 15 residues. The CDR3 loop reads CASSAGLAGQETQYF. The CDR3 region has the DNA TGTGCCAGCAGCGCGGGACTAGCGGGCCAAGAGACCCAGTACTTC.

V gene TRBV27 combines with J gene TRBJ2-1; 9 nucleotides line up with TRBD1. CDR1 is MNHEY, CDR2 SMNVEV, per germline (reference sequence). Trimming cost V 2 bases and J 4 bases; bases outside gene matches: 9. The length of the CDR3 is 17 residues. In nucleotides, the CDR3 is TGTGCCAGCAGTTTAGAAAAAAGACAGGGGGGGTACAATGAGCAGTTCTTC. As protein: CASSLEKRQGGYNEQFF.

The genes are TRBV28 and TRBJ2-5; the match to TRBD1 covers 8 bases. The CDR3 loop spans 15 amino acids. Germline values: CDR1 MDHEN, CDR2 SYDVKM. V dropped 2 bases and J dropped 2; count of bases not matched to a gene: 4. The CDR3 nucleotides read TGTGCCAGCAGTTTAACCCACAGGGGGCAAGAGACCCAGTACTTC. It encodes CASSLTHRGQETQYF.

The chain uses TRBV5-1 and TRBJ2-5; possibly TRBD1 for D (6 bases). Per germline, CDR1 SGHRS and CDR2 YFSETQ. The CDR3 length is 15 residues. V gave up 0 bases and J gave up 1 base, with 10 bases separating them. CDR3 sequence reads: CASSLGARGQETQYF. Written as DNA, the CDR3 is TGCGCCAGCAGCTTGGGGGCCAGGGGCCAAGAGACCCAGTACTTC.

The chain combines TRBV12-5 with TRBJ2-5, with D unclear. Germline V gene lookup returns CDR1 LGHNT and CDR2 FRNRAP. V lost 5 bases and J lost 7, with 11 bases in between. This CDR3 contains 12 residues. CDR3 loop: CASGESAGTQYF. CDR3 DNA: TGTGCTAGTGGTGAGAGCGCTGGGACCCAGTACTTC.

This sequence joins TRBV11-2 and TRBJ2-3; 9 positions agree with TRBD2. The CDR3 is 16 residues long. Germline CDR1 SGHAT, CDR2 FQNNGV. J gave up 2 bases and V 1 base, and 4 bases lay outside the gene matches. The chain's CDR3 is CASSLGLAGTTDTQYF. The DNA for the CDR3 is TGTGCCAGCAGCTTAGGGCTAGCGGGGACCACAGATACGCAGTATTTT.

V and J are TRBV27 and TRBJ2-5, with 7 nucleotides matching TRBD1. After removal of 5 bases from V and 2 bases from J, the junction contained 5 bases not matched to a gene. Germline CDR1 MNHEY, CDR2 SMNVEV (reference sequence). This CDR3 region has 14 residues. This chain's CDR3 is CASSNRGKQETQYF. The DNA of the CDR3 is TGTGCCAGCAGTAACAGGGGTAAACAAGAGACCCAGTACTTC.

The V call is TRBV9, the J call TRBJ2-1; a weak D match, TRBD1 (5 bases). The CDR3 has 14 residues. Looked up from germline, CDR1 is SGDLS and CDR2 is YYNGEE. Trimming took 0 bases from V and 5 from J, leaving 9 bases between them. CDR3 DNA: TGTGCCAGCAGCGTAGGTCTAGGGGACAATGAGCAGTTCTTC. Translating it yields CASSVGLGDNEQFF. The full variable domain, rest sourced from reference TRBV9 and TRBJ2-1, is DSGVTQTPKHLITATGQRVTLRCSPRSGDLSVYWYQQSLDQGLQFLIQYYNGEERAKGNILERFSAQQFPDLHSELNLSSLELGDSALYFCASSVGLGDNEQFFGPGTRLTVL.

This chain uses TRBV10-3 with TRBJ2-7; 7 bases line up with TRBD1. Germline values: CDR1 ENHRY, CDR2 SYGVKD. After removal of 3 bases from V and 7 bases from J, the junction contained 9 bases not matched to a gene. The CDR3 is 14 amino acids. In nucleotides, the CDR3 is TGTGCCATCAGTGAAAGACAGGGAGTTGGGGAGCAGTACTTC. Protein: CAISERQGVGEQYF.

This clone was counted between two and nine times. The chain employs TRBV5-6 and TRBJ2-1, with D perhaps matching TRBD1 (6 bases). Germline-derived CDR1 and CDR2 are SGHDT and YYEEEE. Trimming took off 4 bases at V and 0 bases at J, with 11 bases between the two ends. The CDR3 consists of 15 residues. In DNA, the CDR3 is TGTGCCAGCAGCATAGGGGGTTCCTCCTACAATGAGCAGTTCTTC. This encodes CASSIGGSSYNEQFF. The whole variable domain, remainder taken from reference TRBV5-6 and TRBJ2-1, is DAGVTQSPTHLIKTRGQQVTLRCSPKSGHDTVSWYQQALGQGPQFIFQYYEEEERQRGNFPDRFSGHQFPNYSSELNVNALLLGDSALYLCASSIGGSSYNEQFFGPGTRLTVL.

The sample holds a few counts of this clone. The V gene is TRBV25-1, the J gene TRBJ1-1, with unresolved D. Germline loops: CDR1 MGHDK, CDR2 SYGVNS. This CDR3 is built from 13 residues. The germline V and J ends were trimmed by 8 bases and 5 bases, with 15 bases remaining between them. CDR3 in amino acids: CASGAPGWTEAFF. CDR3 in DNA: TGTGCCAGCGGAGCCCCTGGATGGACTGAAGCTTTCTTT.